These 9 T cell receptor beta chains originate from one sample sequenced in a study of blood T cells in healthy people across ages. The use of a sample-barcoded 5' primer and a J-beta primer mix characterized a second PCR of about 7 to 12 cycles. TCRdb itself ran the 5' RACE reads through MiXCR, one entry per CDR3 protein. The table lists around 1,000,000 distinct CDR3 sequences, roughly a quarter of them singletons, with approximately 0.75% in the top ten. Separately, the same data were catalogued under a study of T cells of mothers and their children.

Sample: blood. These receptors came from a girl aged 2 to 9 in good health.

The chain combines TRBV12-3 or TRBV12-4 with TRBJ1-1; tentatively, D is TRBD1 (6 bases). The length of the CDR3 is 14 residues. Trimming removed 3 bases from V and 1 base from J, with 9 bases in between. The CDR3 spells CASSLYRANTEAFF. The DNA for the CDR3 is TGTGCCAGCAGTTTGTACAGGGCGAACACTGAAGCTTTCTTT.

The CDR3 sequence: CASSLPRGSTDTQYF. CDR3 bases: TGTGCCAGCAGCTTACCACGGGGTAGCACAGATACGCAGTATTTT. The genes are TRBV7-2 and TRBJ2-3; D may be TRBD2 (5 bases). The V end was cut by 2 bases, the J end by 0 bases, with 9 bases between. The CDR3 runs to 15 residues. Germline CDR1 reads SGHTA; CDR2 reads FQGNSA.

The V call is TRBV4-2, the J call TRBJ2-7; 8 nucleotides agree with TRBD2. The V and J ends lost 0 bases and 1 base, in that order; junction bases with no gene match: 8. The length of the CDR3 is 17 residues. Germline V gives CDR1 LGHNA, CDR2 YNFKEQ. CDR3 nucleotides: TGTGCCAGCAGCCAAGATAGTGAGGCGGGGGGTTCCTACGAGCAGTACTTC. Amino acids: CASSQDSEAGGSYEQYF.

This clonotype was observed once. The CDR3 does not end in the conserved phenylalanine or tryptophan, so this is likely a read error. The rearrangement uses TRBV7-9 and TRBJ2-1, with unresolved D. The germline V and J ends were trimmed by 1 base and 5 bases, with 12 bases remaining between them. The CDR3 has 15 residues. In germline, CDR1 is SEHNR, CDR2 FQNEAQ (reference sequence). This CDR3 reads CASSLERFGHNEQFS. CDR3 nucleotide sequence: TGTGCCAGCAGCTTAGAACGTTTTGGGCACAATGAGCAGTTCTCC.

This rearrangement joins TRBV6-1 to TRBJ1-2; a weak D match, TRBD1 (5 bases). Germline-derived CDR1 and CDR2 are MNHNS and SASEGT. Trimming removed 5 bases from V and 4 bases from J, with 17 bases in between. There are 15 residues in the CDR3. As DNA, the CDR3 is TGTGCCAGCAGTAAAGAAGTAGACAGACCCTATGGCTACACCTTC. Translating it yields CASSKEVDRPYGYTF.

In this sample, this clonotype turned up a few times. J is TRBJ2-4 and V is TRBV20-1, with TRBD1 matching 8 bases. Trimming cost V 3 bases and J 1 base; bases outside gene matches: 5. The CDR3 runs to 15 residues. CDR1 is DFQATT and CDR2 is SNEGSKA in the germline V gene (reference sequence). The CDR3 bases are TGCAGTGCTAGCTCGGGACAGGCGGCCAAAAACATTCAGTACTTC. Its translation is CSASSGQAAKNIQYF.

This clonotype was seen more than once but under ten times. This chain joins TRBV7-9 and TRBJ2-1; D is possibly TRBD2 (5 bases). The V end lost 0 bases, the J end lost 8 bases, and 17 bases lay between the germline ends. The CDR3 covers 16 residues. CDR1 is SEHNR and CDR2 is FQNEAQ in the germline V gene (reference sequence). The CDR3, as DNA: TGTGCCAGCAGCTTAGCGAAGCTAGAGGGTGGGGATGAGCAGTTCTTC. Translating gives CASSLAKLEGGDEQFF.

This clonotype was counted only a few times. This chain connects TRBV7-3 to TRBJ2-2, with 11 bases fitting TRBD2. This CDR3 comprises 16 residues. Germline V CDR1 and CDR2: SGHTA, FQGTGA. V shed 2 bases, J shed 5 bases, and the junction held 4 bases outside the gene matches. CDR3 amino acids: CASSLFPSGRTGELFF. CDR3 DNA sequence: TGTGCCAGCAGCTTATTCCCTAGCGGGAGGACCGGGGAGCTGTTTTTT. Drawing the rest from reference TRBV7-3 and TRBJ2-2, the complete variable domain is GAGVSQTPSNKVTEKGKYVELRCDPISGHTALYWYRQSLGQGPEFLIYFQGTGAADDSGLPNDRFFAVRPEGSVSTLKIQRTERGDSAVYLCASSLFPSGRTGELFFGEGSRLTVL.

The V gene is TRBV2, the J gene TRBJ2-7; D gene uncertain. The V and J ends lost 0 bases and 2 bases respectively, with 5 bases between them. From germline, CDR1 is SNHLY and CDR2 FYNNEI. The length of the CDR3 is 13 residues. CDR3 loop: CASSEATAYEQYF. The CDR3 coding sequence is TGTGCCAGCAGTGAAGCAACGGCCTACGAGCAGTACTTC.